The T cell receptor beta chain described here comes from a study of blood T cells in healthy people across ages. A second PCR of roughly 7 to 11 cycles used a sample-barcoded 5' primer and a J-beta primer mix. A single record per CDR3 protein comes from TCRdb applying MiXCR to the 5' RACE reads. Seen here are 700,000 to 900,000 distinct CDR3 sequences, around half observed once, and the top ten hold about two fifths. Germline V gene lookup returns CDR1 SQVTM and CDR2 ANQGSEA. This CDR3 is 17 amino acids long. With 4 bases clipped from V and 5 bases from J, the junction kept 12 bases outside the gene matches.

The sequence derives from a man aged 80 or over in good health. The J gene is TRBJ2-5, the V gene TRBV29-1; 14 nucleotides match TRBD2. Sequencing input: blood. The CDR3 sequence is CSVAQPGLAGVRETQYF. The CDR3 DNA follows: TGCAGCGTTGCGCAACCGGGACTAGCGGGAGTTCGGGAGACCCAGTACTTC.